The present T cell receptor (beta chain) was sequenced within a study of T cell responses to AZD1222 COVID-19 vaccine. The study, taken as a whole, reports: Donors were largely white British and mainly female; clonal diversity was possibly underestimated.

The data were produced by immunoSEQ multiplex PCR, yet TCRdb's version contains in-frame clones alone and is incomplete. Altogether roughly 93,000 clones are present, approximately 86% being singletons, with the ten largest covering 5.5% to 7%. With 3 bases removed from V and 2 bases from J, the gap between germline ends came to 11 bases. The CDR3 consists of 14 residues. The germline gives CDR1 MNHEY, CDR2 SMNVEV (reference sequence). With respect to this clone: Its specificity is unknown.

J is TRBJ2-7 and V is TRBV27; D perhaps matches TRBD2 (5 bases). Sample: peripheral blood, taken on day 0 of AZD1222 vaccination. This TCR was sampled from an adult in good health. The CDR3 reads CASSFGIDTYEQYF. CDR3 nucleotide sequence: TGTGCCAGCAGTTTCGGGATAGATACCTACGAGCAGTACTTC.